The table lists the clone carrying this TCR beta chain with many counts. CDR3 length: 12 amino acids. Trimming removed 7 bases at V and 5 bases at J, with 11 bases between. Germline values: CDR1 SEHNR, CDR2 FQNEAQ (reference sequence). Researchers amplified the TCR beta CDR3 regions from RNA transcripts. Primed by the HTBI set, a first-round RT-PCR was run on the TCR CDR3. TCRdb passed the multiplex PCR reads through MiXCR, listing each CDR3 protein once. In the table there are about 380,000 distinct CDR3 sequences, under 20% of which are singletons. The data are from a study of T cells in Graves' hyperthyroidism and ophthalmopathy.

This receptor was identified in a man between 18 and 29 years old with Graves' ophthalmopathy. Sequencing input: blood. J is TRBJ2-5 and V is TRBV7-9; D is undetermined. CDR3: CASIDFTETQYF. Here the CDR3 DNA reads TGTGCCAGCATTGACTTCACGGAGACCCAGTACTTC.